This TCR beta chain was sequenced for a study of cytomegalovirus exposure and HLA in healthy donors. The CDR3 totals 14 residues. Germline V gene sequence: CDR1 SGHVS, CDR2 FQNEAQ. V shed 5 bases and J shed 0 bases, with 11 bases lying between them. Here immunoSEQ multiplex PCR was the method, and the copy in TCRdb shows in-frame clones only, minus some. The sample has some 330,000 clones, roughly 89% seen once. The rearrangement uses TRBV7-8 and TRBJ2-7, with D maybe TRBD2 (5 bases). The sequenced sample was PBMCs. This TCR came from a woman aged 18 to 35 in good health and CMV-seronegative. In nucleotides, the CDR3 is TGTGCCAGCAGCCCCCTGGGGAGCTCCTACGAGCAGTACTTC. Residues: CASSPLGSSYEQYF.